This TCR beta chain was profiled in a study of T cells in Graves' hyperthyroidism and ophthalmopathy (dated by TCRdb to about 2019). Looking at the study overall: Peripheral blood was sampled at the time of initial diagnosis, prior to any treatment. An independent validation cohort of under 20 hyperthyroidism patients and about 15 patients who later progressed to ophthalmopathy tested prospective prediction of ophthalmopathy. Once sampling was done, hyperthyroidism patients were given methimazole at a starting dose of 30 mg daily, whereas ophthalmopathy patients were given high-dose intravenous methylprednisolone. The approximately 100 discovery patients were divided at random into training and test sets in a 7:3 ratio. In addition, the study compared T-cell repertoires in thyroid tissue and in blood from about six Graves' hyperthyroidism patients. According to the paper, TCR Vbeta CDR3 sequencing was carried out on 135 peripheral blood samples, which came from 40 to 45 ophthalmopathy, approximately 72 hyperthyroidism and about 17 progressor patients. To identify distinguishing TCR V-J signatures, a discovery cohort of 95 to 100 patients was used, comprising 40 to 45 with Graves' ophthalmopathy and around 60 with stable Graves' hyperthyroidism. The study at large found these results: In validation, the model predicted progression to ophthalmopathy with roughly 70% sensitivity and over 72% specificity, a median of 6.5 months before onset. Most expanded thyroid clonotypes (frequency above 0.001) were also found in blood, which suggests that blood repertoires may mirror thyroid immune responses. In cross-validation, a model built on a 13 V-J signature told ophthalmopathy apart from stable hyperthyroidism with over 85% sensitivity and roughly 82% specificity, and in testing the same model reached 80%/75%. Sample size was not statistically predetermined, and blinding of investigators to group allocation was not performed.

At the junction V is shortened by 3 bases and J by 2 bases; bases outside the gene matches: 17. The CDR3 runs 20 amino acids, cysteine and phenylalanine included. The retained sequence is limited to the CDR3, 60 bases, with the frame set at the first base. The germline V gene sets CDR1 to MNHNS and CDR2 to SASEGT. Amplification of TCR beta CDR3 regions was carried out from RNA transcripts. The TCR CDR3 was subjected to a first round of RT-PCR using the HTBI primer set and the Qiagen OneStep RT-PCR kit. Libraries were constructed in a second round of multiplex PCR, after which size selection and purification were carried out. The libraries were sequenced on an Illumina HiSeq2000 using paired-end 100 bp reads. The paper's data handling went like this. Raw data were processed with SOAPnuke, discarding reads with adapters, uncalled bases, mean Phred below 15, or no exact constant-primer or identifier match. COPE v1.2.5 was used to merge high-quality paired reads, and clonotypes were defined as unique nucleotide sequences. MiTCR v1.1 was used to align clonotypes to the IMGT TRBV, TRBD and TRBJ reference segments. Only V-J combinations with frequency above 0.0001, covering approximately 99% of repertoires, were analysed. The TCS score was defined as F50 (clonal expansion) divided by E x V (chaos), with BLOSUM62-based TCRdist calculated between CDR3 peptides within each V-J. Welch's t-statistics and random forest reduced roughly 530 V-J features to 10 to 15, which were used in a naive Bayes classifier (R e1071). TCRdb itself trimmed the public reads at Q25 with fastp, ran MiXCR and retained productive beta chains. Each CDR3 protein gets just one entry, which takes the most common genes and DNA from the rows behind it. The V and J calls come from TCRdb's annotation, not from the publication. The sample has 540,000 or so distinct CDR3 sequences on record, 15% to 17% of them singletons. The ten largest clones take up approximately 7.4% of the sample.

Graves' hyperthyroidism was defined as stable when no progression to ophthalmopathy occurred over 18 months of follow-up. Hyperthyroidism patients were newly diagnosed, with disease duration under 2 months, and aged 18 to 65 years. Exclusion was applied to patients with uncontrolled infections, other autoimmune diseases, pregnancy or lactation. Diagnoses relied on clinical symptoms, serum thyroxine and TRAb, thyroid ultrasound and orbital computed tomography. PBMCs were separated from around 9.1 ml of fresh peripheral blood using Ficoll-Paque density gradient centrifugation. Total RNA was extracted with Trizol reagent, and quality was checked on an Agilent 2100 Bioanalyzer. This clonotype came up many times. It has no known antigen specificity. No clone much larger than this one lies a single base away; base qualities are absent.

The chain is assembled from TRBV6-1 and TRBJ1-5, with 9 bases in between that match TRBD1. The receptor was isolated from a woman younger than 45 with Graves' hyperthyroidism. Sequencing was carried out using blood. At the DNA level, the sequence is TGTGCCAGCAGTGACGCCTGGGGGGGACAGGGTGGTGTTCGCAATCAGCCCCAGCATTTT. It encodes CASSDAWGGQGGVRNQPQHF.